The T cell receptor beta chain described here comes from a study of regulatory T cells in long-lasting Graves disease. Time point in this sample: newly diagnosed GD, antithyroid drugs for less than 3 months. The TCR library used RNA extracted from PBMCs. According to the study, TCR beta libraries were built with iRepertoire HTBI primers and CDR3-region Arm-PCR. Original processing notes: Overall, samples carried approximately 56 TRBV and about 15 TRBJ segments. MiXCR was run by TCRdb on the multiplex PCR reads, yielding one entry per CDR3 protein. The V and J calls and clone size are TCRdb's, not the authors'. This repertoire shows 560,000 or so distinct CDR3 sequences, about 16% found once; its top ten account for about 11%. The CDR3 contains 14 residues. Trimming shortened V by 5 bases and J by 4 bases, and 14 bases separated the two germline ends. Germline lookup yields CDR1 MNHEY and CDR2 SMNVEV (reference sequence).

This clonotype showed up many times. The same specimen was also included in a second study, on T cells in Graves' hyperthyroidism and ophthalmopathy. That investigation notes: The diagnoses drew upon clinical symptoms, serum thyroxine and TRAb, thyroid ultrasound and orbital computed tomography.

V is TRBV27 and J is TRBJ2-5; D is possibly TRBD1 (6 bases). The clonotype originates from a man aged 18 to 29 with Graves disease. The sample here was peripheral blood mononuclear cells (PBMCs), taken at new diagnosis, from a patient treated with antithyroid drugs. CDR3: CASSPIQGRETQYF. CDR3 DNA: TGTGCCAGCAGTCCCATACAGGGTCGAGAGACCCAGTACTTC.